The source of this TCR beta chain is a study of blood T cell repertoires in COVID-19 (TCRdb year 2020). With respect to the entire study: Samples from collaborators originated in the United States, Italy and Spain and spanned both the acute and convalescent phases of COVID-19. The material from the prospective study consisted of cDNA or gDNA derived from T cells, B-cell-depleted T cells, or PBMCs. Subjects who had been exposed to COVID-19, were actively infected with it, or had recovered from it provided the deeply sampled blood TCRbeta repertoires that made up the dataset. The repertoires were released in a freely available public database intended as a resource for research on the immune response to SARS-CoV-2. Samples were obtained from the ongoing ImmuneRACE study (first 160 participants) and from some 1,300 subjects provided by 6 global collaborators. Sample metadata almost always included a de-identified subject ID, COVID-19 status, age in years and sex. Where available, HLA class I and class II types were taken from metadata supplied by the sample provider and were not determined by assay-based typing.

TCRbeta CDR3 regions were amplified from genomic DNA using the immunoSEQ Assay, a bias-controlled multiplex PCR. The study's own analysis went as follows. The number of nucleated cells in each sample was estimated from the amplification of reference gene primers within the assay. To quantify the absolute abundance of each unique TCRbeta CDR3 rearrangement, sequence reads were collapsed and filtered. For each sample, productive Simpson clonality was calculated by taking the square root of Simpson's diversity index across productive rearrangements. In its TCRdb copy, this immuneACCESS table keeps in-frame sequences only and misses some clones. Where compared with another copy, unresolved V genes explain less than half of these, and the others have no known cause. The DNA gave D and trimming, while V, J and clone size come from that table. Recorded for this sample are tens of thousands of clones; approximately 82% of them occurred a single time. The ten most abundant clones make up around a sixth of the sample.

The research as a whole found: Clinical and demographic metadata were provided uncurated, with the amount varying by source and participant.

Collaborating institutions collected whole blood in K2EDTA tubes following their own protocols. Collaborator samples were shipped for TCRbeta analysis as frozen whole blood, isolated PBMCs, or DNA extracted from either sample type. According to the germline V gene, CDR1 reads KGHSH and CDR2 reads LQKENI. The junction carries 6 bases between V and J, which are trimmed by 3 bases and 0 bases respectively. Inclusive of the bounding cysteine and phenylalanine, the CDR3 is 13 residues long. Solely the CDR3 DNA is kept, with 39 bases framed from the first base. A remark on this clone: There is no known antigen for this receptor. Base qualities are missing; no much larger clone stands one base away.

The receptor was derived from an elderly woman with acute or convalescent COVID-19. This sequence uses TRBV18 and TRBJ2-7; too little of a D gene remains to name it. The sample comprised peripheral blood. The CDR3 reads as follows: CASSPVSSYEQYF. The DNA sequence follows: TGTGCCAGCTCACCTGTTAGCTCCTACGAGCAGTACTTC.